This is a list of T cell receptor beta chains from one sample in a study of cytomegalovirus exposure and HLA in healthy donors. Clones were read by immunoSEQ multiplex PCR, and TCRdb kept only the in-frame ones, dropping some. The data show 95,000 to 120,000 clones, approximately 85% seen once. The source material was PBMCs. Source of these receptors: a woman in her late teens or twenties in good health and CMV-seronegative. The CDR3 runs from the conserved cysteine through the conserved F or W. A D gene is named only where the DNA matches it firmly. Size tells how often a clone was seen (once, few, many) or the class of an expanded clone, and some rows leave it out.

>TRBV27|.|TRBD2|TRBJ2-7
TGTGCCAGCAGTCATAGCGGGGACGAGCAGTACTTC
CASSHSGDEQYF
>TRBV28|.|TRBD1|TRBJ1-6
TGTGCCAGTAGACAGGGGGGTTCTAATTCACCCCTCCACTTT
CASRQGGSNSPLHF
>TRBV7-8|.|TRBD2|TRBJ2-1
TGTGCCAGCAGCTTAGCCCGACTAGCGGGGGGTCATCGGGGGAGTGAGCAGTTCTTC
CASSLARLAGGHRGSEQFF
>TRBV7-9|.|.|TRBJ1-2
TGTGCCAGCAGCTCCTACAGGGATGGCTACACCTTC
CASSSYRDGYTF
>TRBV6-6|.|TRBD1|TRBJ1-2
TGTGCCAGCGGGGGGACAGGGGGCGGGGGCTACACCTTC
CASGGTGGGGYTF
>TRBV11-2|.|.|TRBJ1-2
TGTGCCAGCAGCTCTATCCCGGTCAGGGAAGGCTACACCTTC
CASSSIPVREGYTF
>TRBV6-5|few|.|TRBJ2-7
TGTGCCAGCAGTTACTCGATAAGGGGGTCCTACGAGCAGTACTTC
CASSYSIRGSYEQYF
>TRBV11-2|.|TRBD1|TRBJ2-7
TGTGCCAGCAGCTCCGGGACAGGCGGCTACGAGCAGTACTTC
CASSSGTGGYEQYF
>TRBV5-1|.|.|TRBJ2-1
TGCGCCAGCAGGGCGCAGGGAAGTTATGAGCAGTTCTTC
CASRAQGSYEQFF
>TRBV6-5|.|.|TRBJ2-1
TGTGCCAGCAGTTACTTCGATGAGCAGTTCTTC
CASSYFDEQFF
>TRBV9|.|.|TRBJ1-3
TGTGCCAGCAGCGTAGCAGGGGTACCTGGAAACACCATATATTTT
CASSVAGVPGNTIYF
>TRBV2|.|.|TRBJ1-2
TGTGCCAGCAGTGAATGGACAGCGGATTATGGCTACACCTTC
CASSEWTADYGYTF
>TRBV9|few|TRBD1|TRBJ1-2
TGTGCCAGCAGTAAGTCTTCCGGGACAGGGCTCTACGGCTACACCTTC
CASSKSSGTGLYGYTF
>TRBV5-1|.|.|TRBJ1-6
TGCGCCAGCACACATTCGACAGTTTATAATTCACCCCTCCACTTT
CASTHSTVYNSPLHF
>TRBV10-2|few|TRBD1|TRBJ2-2
TGCGCCAGCAGCGGGACAGCGAACACCGGGGAGCTGTTTTTT
CASSGTANTGELFF
>TRBV28|.|.|TRBJ1-5
TGTGCCAGCAGTCTTAGACTGCGGGGAAATCAGCCCCAGCATTTT
CASSLRLRGNQPQHF
>TRBV7-3|.|.|TRBJ2-1
TGTGCCAGCAGCCCCTGGAGTTCCTACAATGAGCAGTTCTTC
CASSPWSSYNEQFF
>TRBV13|.|.|TRBJ1-2
TGTGCCAGCAGCACCAGGGCCTCCTATGGCTACACCTTC
CASSTRASYGYTF
>TRBV20-1|.|TRBD2|TRBJ2-1
TGCAGTGCCGAACTAGCGTCCGAGCAGTTCTTC
CSAELASEQFF
>TRBV6-1|.|.|TRBJ1-2
TGTGCCAGCAGTGAGAGGACAAACTATGGCTACACCTTC
CASSERTNYGYTF
>TRBV30|.|TRBD1|TRBJ1-2
TGTGCCTGGAATCTGTTGGACAGGGGAACTTATGGCTACACCTTC
CAWNLLDRGTYGYTF
>TRBV30|few|.|TRBJ2-7
TGTGCCTGGATTCCCTGGGGGAGGACCAAGGGCTACGAGCAGTACTTC
CAWIPWGRTKGYEQYF
>TRBV29-1|.|.|TRBJ1-1
TGCAGCGTTGTGGCCCCTGAAGCTTTCTTT
CSVVAPEAFF
>TRBV5-1|.|TRBD1|TRBJ2-7
TGCGCCAGCAGCTCCGGACAGGTAGACGAGCAGTACTTC
CASSSGQVDEQYF
>TRBV5-1|.|.|TRBJ2-7
TGCGCCAGCAGCTTGACGGATGGGGCCGAGCAGTACTTC
CASSLTDGAEQYF